These 22 T cell receptor beta chains came from one sample sequenced in a study of regulatory T cells in long-lasting Graves disease listed by TCRdb under 2021. This sample's time point label indicates: persistent/refractory GD, antithyroid drugs over 5 years with positive TRAb. RNA was extracted from PBMCs in TRIzol for both TCR sequencing and RNA sequencing. The library was prepared using multiplex PCR. TCRdb names Illumina HiSeq 4000 as the instrument used. To build TCR beta libraries, CDR3 regions were amplified by Arm-PCR using iRepertoire HTBI primers. TCRdb handled the public reads itself, with Q25 trimming in fastp and clone calling in MiXCR, and kept productive beta chains. Records with the same CDR3 protein are collapsed into one entry carrying the most frequent genes and DNA. The sample includes about 400,000 distinct CDR3 sequences, with about a fifth observed a single time. Clones ranked in the top ten supply about a fifth of the sample.

The source material was peripheral blood mononuclear cells (PBMCs), sampled when the disease was refractory, from a patient treated with antithyroid drugs. These receptors were obtained from a female donor with Graves disease.

The chain combines TRBV19 with TRBJ1-6; unclear D gene. Germline CDR1 LNHDA, CDR2 SQIVND (reference sequence). The germline V and J ends were trimmed by 7 bases and 10 bases, with 17 bases remaining between them. The CDR3 length is 14 residues. The CDR3 loop reads CASIQVKGESPLHF. The CDR3 DNA is TGTGCCAGTATCCAGGTAAAGGGAGAATCACCCCTCCACTTT.

In this sample, this clonotype turned up many times. V usage is TRBV12-3 or TRBV12-4 and J usage is TRBJ2-7; D is undetermined. This CDR3 is 13 amino acids long. V gave up 1 base and J gave up 1 base, with 5 bases separating them. CDR3 region: CASSLGDSYEQYF. In DNA, the CDR3 is TGTGCCAGCAGTTTAGGGGATTCCTACGAGCAGTACTTC.

This clonotype was picked up many times. The rearrangement joins TRBV19 to TRBJ2-4, with TRBD2 matching over 7 bases. The CDR3 covers 17 residues. CDR1 and CDR2 from the germline V gene are LNHDA and SQIVND (reference sequence). V lost 5 bases and J lost 0; bases outside the gene matches: 10. Here the CDR3 reads CASSEDAAGEAKNIQYF. The CDR3 DNA follows: TGTGCCAGTAGTGAAGACGCGGCGGGAGAAGCCAAAAACATTCAGTACTTC.

This clonotype was seen at least ten times. V usage is TRBV28 and J usage is TRBJ1-2; 7 bases align to TRBD1. V was pared by 7 bases and J by 6 bases, with 20 bases of the junction left unmatched. The CDR3 extends over 17 amino acids. The germline CDR1 and CDR2 sequences are MDHEN and SYDVKM. The CDR3 coding sequence is TGTGCCAGCAACCCCTTACAGGGGACGGGACTCATTCATGGCTACACCTTC. Translated, it gives CASNPLQGTGLIHGYTF.

This clonotype was seen many times. This sequence joins TRBV11-2 and TRBJ2-7, with D possibly being TRBD1 (5 bases). Germline CDR1 and CDR2: SGHAT and FQNNGV. V was cut by 5 bases and J by 5 bases, with 19 bases left in between. This CDR3 is built from 15 residues. The CDR3 spells CASSLSAGSGHEQYF. In nucleotides, the CDR3 is TGTGCCAGCAGCCTTAGTGCAGGGTCGGGTCACGAGCAGTACTTC. Full variable domain (remainder filled in from reference TRBV11-2 and TRBJ2-7): EAGVAQSPRYKIIEKRQSVAFWCNPISGHATLYWYQQILGQGPKLLIQFQNNGVVDDSQLPKDRFSAERLKGVDSTLKIQPAKLEDSAVYLCASSLSAGSGHEQYFGPGTRLTVT.

The chain joins TRBV18 to TRBJ2-7; 7 bases are shared with TRBD2. The CDR3 covers 14 residues. Looked up from germline, CDR1 is KGHSH and CDR2 is LQKENI. V was pared by 2 bases and J by 2 bases, with 3 bases of the junction left unmatched. The CDR3 DNA reads as TGTGCCAGCTCACCAGGGGGAGGGGCCTACGAGCAGTACTTC. Its protein is CASSPGGGAYEQYF.

This clonotype was recorded many times. This rearrangement joins TRBV12-3 or TRBV12-4 to TRBJ2-7; the D is unclear. The CDR3 runs to 12 residues. The V gene lost 6 bases and the J gene lost 3 bases, with 9 bases spanning the gap. The CDR3: CASSDKYYEQYF. CDR3 nucleotides: TGTGCCAGCAGCGACAAATACTACGAGCAGTACTTC.

This clonotype came up a few times. The rearrangement joins TRBV6-2 or TRBV6-3 to TRBJ1-1, with D perhaps matching TRBD1 (5 bases). Germline CDR1 MNHEY, CDR2 SVGEGT. CDR3 size: 11 residues. Trimming took off 5 bases at V and 11 bases at J, with 12 bases between the two ends. The CDR3 coding sequence is TGTGCCAGCAGTACACAGGTCCGGGCTTTCTTT. This gives the protein CASSTQVRAFF.

This clonotype was observed a few times. This chain connects TRBV19 to TRBJ1-5; D is unresolved. The germline gives CDR1 LNHDA, CDR2 SQIVND (reference sequence). The V gene lost 3 bases and the J gene lost 0 bases, with 6 bases spanning the gap. This CDR3 spans 14 amino acids. The DNA for the CDR3 is TGTGCCAGTAGTATCACAGTTAGCAATCAGCCCCAGCATTTT. Translated, it gives CASSITVSNQPQHF.

This clonotype has more than one count but fewer than ten. The CDR3 spells CATTSFGNTIYF. CDR3 coding DNA: TGTGCCACCACAAGCTTTGGAAACACCATATATTTT. The chain carries TRBV28 and TRBJ1-3; D is undetermined. Looked up from germline, CDR1 is MDHEN and CDR2 is SYDVKM. V was clipped by 10 bases and J by 3 bases, with 10 bases between them. The CDR3 contains 12 residues.

V usage is TRBV4-1 and J usage is TRBJ2-5; maybe TRBD1 (7 bases). Per the germline V gene, CDR1 is MGHRA and CDR2 is YSYEKL. CDR3 size: 15 residues. V gave up 1 base and J gave up 5 bases, with 14 bases separating them. The DNA for the CDR3 is TGCGCCAGCAGCCAAGGGCCCCAGGGGGGCGAGACCCAGTACTTC. Protein sequence: CASSQGPQGGETQYF.

This clonotype occurred many times. This rearrangement joins TRBV20-1 to TRBJ2-5; 9 bases map to TRBD1. Trimming at V came to 5 bases and at J to 4 bases, leaving 11 bases not matched to a gene. This CDR3 is built from 15 residues. Germline V gene lookup returns CDR1 DFQATT and CDR2 SNEGSKA (reference sequence). The CDR3 coding sequence is TGCAGTGCTCTACCCGGGGACAGGGTTGGAGAGACCCAGTACTTC. Translating it yields CSALPGDRVGETQYF.

This clonotype was picked up a small number of times. The genes are TRBV20-1 and TRBJ2-7; D not certain. Germline V gene data show CDR1 as DFQATT and CDR2 as SNEGSKA (reference sequence). This CDR3 comprises 13 residues. V was pared by 5 bases and J by 0 bases, with 11 bases between. The CDR3 coding sequence is TGCAGTGCTTTTGCGCGAAGCTCCTACGAGCAGTACTTC. It yields the protein CSAFARSSYEQYF.

This clonotype was counted at least ten times. CDR3 in amino acids: CASSPEGQNSPLHF. The CDR3 bases are TGTGCCAGCAGCCCCGAGGGGCAGAATTCACCCCTCCACTTT. This chain uses TRBV11-2 with TRBJ1-6; perhaps TRBD1 as D (5 bases). Germline V CDR1 and CDR2: SGHAT, FQNNGV. CDR3 size: 14 residues. The V and J ends lost 5 bases and 7 bases respectively, with 12 bases between them.

This clonotype appeared a few times. The chain is built from TRBV6-1 and TRBJ2-2, with TRBD2 matching over 8 bases. Germline V gene lookup returns CDR1 MNHNS and CDR2 SASEGT. The CDR3 sequence is 15 residues long. V trimming: 8 bases; J trimming: 4 bases; junction bases outside the gene matches: 9. CDR3 protein: CASYGSGSRTGELFF. In nucleotides, the CDR3 is TGTGCCAGCTATGGCAGCGGGAGTCGCACCGGGGAGCTGTTTTTT.

This sequence joins TRBV20-1 and TRBJ2-7, with D perhaps TRBD2 (6 bases). Trimming removed 5 bases from V and 0 bases from J, with 8 bases in between. The V gene's germline CDR1 is DFQATT and CDR2 SNEGSKA (reference sequence). The length of the CDR3 is 12 residues. DNA for the CDR3: TGCAGTGCTGTAGCGGTCTCCTACGAGCAGTACTTC. Translation: CSAVAVSYEQYF.

The table lists this clonotype with many counts. V usage is TRBV2 and J usage is TRBJ2-5, with TRBD2 identical over 8 bases. Germline-derived CDR1 and CDR2 are SNHLY and FYNNEI. This CDR3 spans 15 amino acids. V was pared by 8 bases and J by 5 bases, with 13 bases of the junction left unmatched. The CDR3 nucleotides are TGTGCCAGCGAACTTACCAGCGGGAGTGCGGAGACCCAGTACTTC. It is translated as CASELTSGSAETQYF.

The chain combines TRBV25-1 with TRBJ2-5; no clear D. V was pared by 1 base and J by 5 bases, with 17 bases between. Germline loops: CDR1 MGHDK, CDR2 SYGVNS. This CDR3 region has 16 residues. CDR3 bases: TGTGCCAGCAGTGAATTCCGTGGGTCGATTGCGGAGACCCAGTACTTC. Translated: CASSEFRGSIAETQYF.

The chain employs TRBV10-1 and TRBJ1-6; D is undetermined. V dropped 7 bases and J dropped 7 bases, with 11 bases sitting between them. The CDR3 is made up of 13 amino acids. Looked up from germline, CDR1 is WNHNN and CDR2 is SYGVQD (reference sequence). The CDR3: CASNLAKNSPLHF. The CDR3 coding sequence is TGCGCCAGCAATTTGGCAAAAAATTCACCCCTCCACTTT.

The chain is built from TRBV4-3 and TRBJ2-1; 8 bases agree with TRBD2. The CDR3 is 15 amino acids. Per the germline V gene, CDR1 is LGHNA and CDR2 is YSLEER. The V gene end was trimmed by 1 base and the J gene end by 8 bases; junction bases not matched to a gene: 7. The CDR3 DNA reads TGCGCCAGCAGCCAAGCCGCGGGGGGTGAAGATGAGCAGTTCTTC. It encodes CASSQAAGGEDEQFF.

The rearrangement links TRBV7-2 to TRBJ2-3; no clear D gene. Trimming removed 4 bases at V and 0 bases at J, with 11 bases between. The CDR3 contains 15 residues. Germline assignment: CDR1 SGHTA and CDR2 FQGNSA. CDR3 sequence (DNA): TGTGCCAGCAGCTCGCTTCGCCCGAGCACAGATACGCAGTATTTT. This encodes CASSSLRPSTDTQYF.

Regarding this clonotype: A much larger clonotype is one base distant, so this may be a read error. The chain links TRBV28 to TRBJ2-7, with D perhaps matching TRBD1 (5 bases). The CDR3 loop spans 13 amino acids. Per germline, CDR1 MDHEN and CDR2 SYDVKM. The CDR3 loop reads CANSLGAFYEQYF. CDR3 coding DNA: TGTGCCAACAGTTTAGGGGCCTTCTACGAGCAGTACTTC.